The 2 T cell receptor beta chains below were found in one sample sequenced in a study of cytomegalovirus exposure and HLA in healthy donors. PCR used 60 Vbeta primers and 13 Jbeta primers. Assay: immunoSEQ multiplex PCR; the TCRdb copy retains only in-frame clones and omits some. This table holds some 84,000 clones, around 68% found once. The sequenced material came from PBMCs. The source of these receptors is a woman aged 40 to 50 in good health and CMV-seropositive.

This chain links TRBV18 with TRBJ1-1; 7 bases align to TRBD1. Germline lookup yields CDR1 KGHSH and CDR2 LQKENI. The CDR3 has 15 residues. Trimming cost V 3 bases and J 3 bases; bases outside gene matches: 7. CDR3 sequence: CASSPDDRAHTEAFF. The CDR3 nucleotides are TGTGCCAGCTCACCTGACGACAGGGCCCACACTGAAGCTTTCTTT.

The V call is TRBV5-4, the J call TRBJ2-7; D remains ambiguous. The CDR3 loop spans 15 amino acids. The V gene's germline CDR1 is SGHNT and CDR2 YYREEE (reference sequence). Trimming left V 0 bases short and J 5 bases short, with 15 bases between. The CDR3 nucleotides are TGTGCCAGCAGCTTGGGAGGTCTTGGAGCCCACGAGCAGTACTTC. Translation: CASSLGGLGAHEQYF.